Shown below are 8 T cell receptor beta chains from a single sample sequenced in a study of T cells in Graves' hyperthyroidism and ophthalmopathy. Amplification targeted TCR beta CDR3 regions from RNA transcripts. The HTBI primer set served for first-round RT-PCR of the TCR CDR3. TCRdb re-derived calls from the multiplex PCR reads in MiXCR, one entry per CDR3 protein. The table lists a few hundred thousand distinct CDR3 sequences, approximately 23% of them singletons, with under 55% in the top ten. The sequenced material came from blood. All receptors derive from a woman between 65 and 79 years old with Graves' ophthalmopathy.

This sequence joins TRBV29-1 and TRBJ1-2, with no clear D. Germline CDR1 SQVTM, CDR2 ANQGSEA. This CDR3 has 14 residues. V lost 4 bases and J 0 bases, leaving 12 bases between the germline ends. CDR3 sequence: CSVVVQPANYGYTF. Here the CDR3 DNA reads TGCAGCGTTGTTGTGCAGCCAGCTAACTATGGCTACACCTTC.

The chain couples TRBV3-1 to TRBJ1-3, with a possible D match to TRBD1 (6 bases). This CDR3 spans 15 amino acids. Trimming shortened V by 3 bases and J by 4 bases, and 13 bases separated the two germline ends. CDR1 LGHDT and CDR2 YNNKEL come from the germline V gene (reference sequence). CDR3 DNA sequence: TGTGCCAGCAGCCACAGAGGGGGGACGGGAAACACCATATATTTT. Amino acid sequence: CASSHRGGTGNTIYF.

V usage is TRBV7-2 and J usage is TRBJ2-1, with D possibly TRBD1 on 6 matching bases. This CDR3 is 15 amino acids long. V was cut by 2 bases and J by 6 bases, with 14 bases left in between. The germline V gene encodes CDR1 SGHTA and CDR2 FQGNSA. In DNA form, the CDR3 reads TGTGCCAGCAGCTTATTTACAGGGATGGGCAATGAGCAGTTCTTC. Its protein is CASSLFTGMGNEQFF.

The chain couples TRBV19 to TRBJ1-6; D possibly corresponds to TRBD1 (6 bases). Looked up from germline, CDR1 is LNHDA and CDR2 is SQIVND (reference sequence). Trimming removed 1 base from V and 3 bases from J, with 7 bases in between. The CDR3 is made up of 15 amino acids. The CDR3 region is CASSIAGDYNSPLHF. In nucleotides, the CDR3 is TGTGCCAGTAGTATAGCAGGGGACTATAATTCACCCCTCCACTTT.

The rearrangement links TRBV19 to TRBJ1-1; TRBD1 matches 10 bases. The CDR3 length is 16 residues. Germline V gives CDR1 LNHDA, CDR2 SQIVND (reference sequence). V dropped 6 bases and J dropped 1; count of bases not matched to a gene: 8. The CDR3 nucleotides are TGTGCCAGTAGCCCCGGGACAGGGGTAGGGAACACTGAAGCTTTCTTT. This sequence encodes CASSPGTGVGNTEAFF.

CDR3 region: CASSSVAGRGNTGELFF. The CDR3 region has the DNA TGTGCCAGCAGTTCGGTAGCGGGAAGGGGGAACACCGGGGAGCTGTTTTTT. The chain has TRBV6-9 and TRBJ2-2; 8 nucleotides match TRBD2. V shed 4 bases, J shed 1 base, and the junction held 8 bases outside the gene matches. Germline CDR1 reads MNHGY; CDR2 reads SVAAGI. The CDR3 totals 17 residues.

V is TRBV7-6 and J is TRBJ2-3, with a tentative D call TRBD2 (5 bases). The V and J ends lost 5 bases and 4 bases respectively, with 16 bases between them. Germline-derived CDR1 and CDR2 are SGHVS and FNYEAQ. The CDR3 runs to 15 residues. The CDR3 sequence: CASSGGPRSADTQYF. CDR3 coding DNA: TGTGCCAGCAGCGGCGGGCCCCGGTCGGCAGATACGCAGTATTTT.

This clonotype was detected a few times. This chain's CDR3 is CASSSPFRGYEQFF. CDR3 nucleotide sequence: TGTGCCAGCAGCTCCCCCTTTCGGGGTTATGAGCAGTTCTTC. The gene calls are TRBV7-8 and TRBJ2-1; TRBD2 might be the D (5 bases). The CDR3 consists of 14 residues. Germline CDR1 is SGHVS and CDR2 is FQNEAQ. Trimming took off 4 bases at V and 8 bases at J, with 15 bases between the two ends. Filled out from reference TRBV7-8 and TRBJ2-1, the complete variable domain reads GAGVSQSPRYKVAKRGQDVALRCDPISGHVSLFWYQQALGQGPEFLTYFQNEAQLDKSGLPSDRFFAERPEGSVSTLKIQRTQQEDSAVYLCASSSPFRGYEQFFGPGTRLTVL.